This T cell receptor beta chain comes out of a study of blood T cell repertoires in COVID-19. Sequenced by immunoSEQ multiplex PCR; TCRdb stores in-frame clones only, minus some. The sample shows over 75,000 clones, almost 80% of them seen only once. This clone appeared a few times. This CDR3 is 11 amino acids long. With 7 bases removed from V and 2 bases from J, the gap between germline ends came to 8 bases. The V gene's germline CDR1 is DFQATT and CDR2 SNEGSKA (reference sequence). Specimen: peripheral blood. The chain recombines TRBV20-1 with TRBJ1-1; D is undetermined. This sequence originates from a human donor in a cohort sampled during active COVID-19. The CDR3 bases are TGCAGTGTTTCAGGCAACACTGAAGCTTTCTTT. Its translation is CSVSGNTEAFF.